This T cell receptor (beta chain) was observed in a study of blood T cell repertoires in COVID-19. TCRdb's table, derived via immunoSEQ multiplex PCR, lists solely in-frame clones and lacks some. The sample carries hundreds of thousands of clones, roughly 88% recorded once. CDR3 length: 16 residues. From germline, CDR1 is SGDLS and CDR2 YYNGEE. After removal of 0 bases from V and 3 bases from J, the junction contained 6 bases not matched to a gene. This chain connects TRBV9 to TRBJ2-1; TRBD2 agrees at 7 bases. The source is a woman aged 25 to 39 with acute or convalescent COVID-19. Material: peripheral blood. CDR3 in DNA: TGTGCCAGCAGCGTAGTCCCTAGCGGATACTACAATGAGCAGTTCTTC. Translating gives CASSVVPSGYYNEQFF.